Below, 2 T cell receptor beta chains from the same sample are listed, as sequenced in a study of cytomegalovirus exposure and HLA in healthy donors. Only in-frame clones appear in the TCRdb table, and some are missing; sequencing was by immunoSEQ multiplex PCR. The sample lists about 330,000 clones; 75% to 90% were seen once. The specimen was PBMCs. These receptors all stem from a woman aged 30 to 39 in good health and CMV-seropositive.

The CDR3 region is CASRPWDRGTGEQYF. CDR3 nucleotides: TGTGCCAGCAGACCCTGGGACAGGGGGACAGGCGAGCAGTACTTC. The gene calls are TRBV6-5 and TRBJ2-7; 11 bases align to TRBD1. After removal of 6 bases from V and 6 bases from J, the junction contained 10 bases not matched to a gene. Germline V gene sequence: CDR1 MNHEY, CDR2 SVGAGI. The CDR3 contains 15 residues.

CDR3 in DNA: TGCGCCAGCAGCCAAGGGGGTATTGGGACCTACGAGCAGTACTTC. Translation: CASSQGGIGTYEQYF. The V and J genes are TRBV4-3 and TRBJ2-7; D is ambiguous. The ends were cut back, 1 base at V and 2 bases at J, with 12 bases in the middle. The V gene's germline CDR1 is LGHNA and CDR2 YSLEER. The CDR3 runs to 15 residues.